Each of the 24 T cell receptor beta chains below was sequenced from the same sample in a study of blood T cell repertoires in COVID-19. The protocol was immunoSEQ multiplex PCR, while the TCRdb copy is restricted to in-frame clones and leaves out a portion. The sample yields roughly 200,000 clones, 87% seen once. Sequencing was performed on peripheral blood. These receptors were obtained from a woman between 18 and 29 years old who had recovered from COVID-19.

J is TRBJ2-3 and V is TRBV7-7; 8 bases agree with TRBD1. The germline gives CDR1 SSHAT, CDR2 FNYEAQ (reference sequence). The ends lost 5 bases at V and 5 bases at J; junction bases unmatched: 9. CDR3 length equals 15 residues. This CDR3 reads CASSRGTGTGDTQYF. The CDR3 DNA reads as TGTGCCAGCAGCCGGGGGACAGGAACCGGAGATACGCAGTATTTT. Supplemented by reference TRBV7-7 and TRBJ2-3, the full variable domain reads GAGVSQSPRYKVTKRGQDVTLRCDPISSHATLYWYQQALGQGPEFLTYFNYEAQPDKSGLPSDRFSAERPEGSISTLTIQRTEQRDSAMYRCASSRGTGTGDTQYFGPGTRLTVL.

The V and J genes are TRBV25-1 and TRBJ2-2; 8 bases are a match to TRBD2. Germline CDR1 MGHDK, CDR2 SYGVNS. The CDR3 has 17 residues. V shed 2 bases, J shed 7 bases, and the junction held 12 bases outside the gene matches. The CDR3 DNA follows: TGTGCCAGCAGTGAAACGGCGGGACTAGTTCGGAACGGGGAGCTGTTTTTT. It codes for CASSETAGLVRNGELFF.

This clone has only one observation. V usage is TRBV7-2 and J usage is TRBJ1-1; weak D call: TRBD1 (6 bases). The CDR3 sequence is 14 residues long. Trimming removed 1 base from V and 5 bases from J, with 11 bases in between. In germline, CDR1 is SGHTA, CDR2 FQGNSA. Here the CDR3 DNA reads TGTGCCAGCAGCTTAGATCAGGGGTGGACTGAAGCTTTCTTT. It encodes CASSLDQGWTEAFF.

In DNA form, the CDR3 reads TGTGCCAGCAGTGCGGACAGGGGGCGGTCTGGAAACACCATATATTTT. Encoded protein: CASSADRGRSGNTIYF. The chain has TRBV6-1 and TRBJ1-3; 11 nucleotides line up with TRBD1. Germline V gene lookup returns CDR1 MNHNS and CDR2 SASEGT. Unmatched junction bases numbered 3, after V lost 4 bases and J lost 1 base. This CDR3 is 16 amino acids long.

This chain links TRBV4-2 with TRBJ1-2; 8 positions agree with TRBD1. Unmatched junction bases numbered 3, after V lost 5 bases and J lost 4 bases. The CDR3 is 13 residues long. Germline V gives CDR1 LGHNA, CDR2 YNFKEQ. The DNA for the CDR3 is TGTGCCAGCAGCTACGGACAGGGCTATGGCTACACCTTC. Translation gives CASSYGQGYGYTF.

This chain uses TRBV11-1 with TRBJ2-1, with TRBD1 identical over 7 bases. The CDR3 runs 16 residues. Germline loops: CDR1 SGHAT, CDR2 FQDESV (reference sequence). J gave up 8 bases and V 5 bases, and 15 bases lay outside the gene matches. The CDR3 protein is CASSQAEIQGWDEQFF. The CDR3, as DNA: TGTGCCAGCAGCCAGGCGGAGATACAGGGGTGGGATGAGCAGTTCTTC.

The chain couples TRBV3-1 (or the pseudogene TRBV3-2) to TRBJ2-5; 15 positions agree with TRBD2. CDR3 length equals 15 residues. Per the germline V gene, CDR1 is LGHDT and CDR2 is YNNKEL (reference sequence). The V and J ends lost 4 bases and 7 bases, in that order; junction bases with no gene match: 4. The chain's CDR3 is CASSPRTSGRGTQYF. In DNA, the CDR3 is TGTGCCAGCAGCCCCCGGACTAGCGGGAGGGGGACCCAGTACTTC.

The J gene is TRBJ1-2, the V gene TRBV14, with D unresolved. The V end was cut by 1 base, the J end by 0 bases, with 18 bases between. The CDR3 has 18 residues. The germline CDR1 and CDR2 sequences are SGHDN and FVKESK. The CDR3 is CASSQVAGGVPTNYGYTF. Here the CDR3 DNA reads TGTGCCAGCAGCCAAGTGGCCGGCGGCGTGCCAACTAACTATGGCTACACCTTC.

V and J are TRBV29-1 and TRBJ1-2; a possible D gene is TRBD1 (6 bases). The length of the CDR3 is 13 residues. The V gene's germline CDR1 is SQVTM and CDR2 ANQGSEA. Trimming took 7 bases from V and 3 from J, leaving 15 bases between them. In DNA, the CDR3 is TGCAGCGCACAAGGACAGAGACACTATGGCTACACCTTC. Protein sequence: CSAQGQRHYGYTF.

J is TRBJ1-2 and V is TRBV10-2; D gene unclear. This CDR3 contains 11 residues. With 6 bases removed from V and 0 bases from J, the gap between germline ends came to 2 bases. CDR1 and CDR2 (germline): WSHSY, SAAADI. The CDR3 DNA reads TGCGCCAGCAGCTCTAACTATGGCTACACCTTC. It specifies CASSSNYGYTF.

V gene TRBV13 combines with J gene TRBJ2-4, with 7 positions matching TRBD1. This CDR3 spans 15 amino acids. Germline V gives CDR1 PRHDT, CDR2 FYEKMQ (reference sequence). V lost 5 bases, J lost 8 bases, and 12 bases stayed unmatched. CDR3 DNA: TGTGCCAGCAGCCCTTGGGACAGCTCGAGAGACATTCAGTACTTC. As protein: CASSPWDSSRDIQYF.

V and J are TRBV4-1 and TRBJ2-7; TRBD1 agrees at 7 bases. Germline trimming cut 1 base from V and 1 base from J; bases unmatched to any gene: 4. CDR1 MGHRA and CDR2 YSYEKL come from the germline V gene. The CDR3 loop spans 15 amino acids. The CDR3 DNA sequence: TGCGCCAGCAGCCAAGTAGGGGGCATATCCTACGAGCAGTACTTC. Translation: CASSQVGGISYEQYF.

V gene TRBV5-1 combines with J gene TRBJ1-2, with TRBD1 identical over 8 bases. V shed 0 bases, J shed 4 bases, and the junction held 14 bases outside the gene matches. The CDR3 spans 18 residues. Germline CDR1 reads SGHRS; CDR2 reads YFSETQ. DNA of the CDR3: TGCGCCAGCAGCTTGGAAGCATCGGACAGGGAAAGTCGCTATGGCTACACCTTC. It encodes CASSLEASDRESRYGYTF.

V is TRBV7-9 and J is TRBJ2-3, with 14 bases that match TRBD2. This CDR3 contains 16 residues. Germline values: CDR1 SEHNR, CDR2 FQNEAQ (reference sequence). Trimming cost V 4 bases and J 6 bases; bases outside gene matches: 6. The CDR3 DNA reads as TGTGCCAGCAGCTACCCGGGACTAGCGGGAGCGGATACGCAGTATTTT. Amino acid sequence: CASSYPGLAGADTQYF.

The chain joins TRBV18 to TRBJ2-7; 9 bases are shared with TRBD1. The J segment lost 0 bases and the V segment lost 5 bases, leaving 5 bases of the junction unmatched. The germline V gene encodes CDR1 KGHSH and CDR2 LQKENI. This CDR3 is 15 amino acids long. DNA for the CDR3: TGTGCCAGCTCAGGGGACAGGGTGAGCTCCTACGAGCAGTACTTC. The encoded protein is CASSGDRVSSYEQYF.

The V and J genes are TRBV2 and TRBJ1-1; TRBD1 agrees at 7 bases. Germline V lookup: CDR1 SNHLY, CDR2 FYNNEI. This CDR3 region has 15 residues. V was clipped by 8 bases and J by 5 bases; unmatched bases: 14. The CDR3 loop reads CASGRDSTPGTEAFF. CDR3 sequence (DNA): TGTGCCAGCGGCCGGGACAGTACACCGGGGACTGAAGCTTTCTTT.

The V gene is TRBV24-1, the J gene TRBJ2-3; TRBD2 aligns across 15 bases. Trimming took 3 bases from V and 4 from J; bases not matched to a gene: 10. Germline CDR1 reads KGHDR; CDR2 reads SFDVKD. The CDR3 sequence is 19 residues long. In DNA, the CDR3 is TGTGCCACCAGTGATCCAGGACTAGCGGGAGGGCCGGCGGCAGATACGCAGTATTTT. Protein: CATSDPGLAGGPAADTQYF.

The V and J genes are TRBV5-6 and TRBJ2-1; 11 nucleotides line up with TRBD2. The trim removed 1 base at V and 8 bases at J, leaving 2 bases unmatched. This CDR3 has 14 residues. CDR1 and CDR2 (germline): SGHDT, YYEEEE. The CDR3: CASSLPLAGDEQFF. CDR3 nucleotide sequence: TGTGCCAGCAGCTTGCCACTAGCGGGGGATGAGCAGTTCTTC.

This sequence joins TRBV4-2 and TRBJ2-1, with 7 nucleotides matching TRBD2. The V gene's germline CDR1 is LGHNA and CDR2 YNFKEQ. The CDR3 has 13 amino acids. The V gene end was trimmed by 4 bases and the J gene end by 9 bases; junction bases not matched to a gene: 6. CDR3 bases: TGTGCCAGCAGCCCCGCGGGAGACAGTGAGCAGTTCTTC. Protein sequence: CASSPAGDSEQFF.

The chain joins TRBV5-1 to TRBJ2-1; D is undetermined. V was trimmed by 0 bases and J by 8 bases, leaving 12 bases between them. The CDR3 is made up of 14 amino acids. Germline V lookup: CDR1 SGHRS, CDR2 YFSETQ. CDR3 sequence: CASSLGLGIDEQFF. CDR3 sequence (DNA): TGCGCCAGCAGCTTGGGTCTAGGAATCGATGAGCAGTTCTTC.

The chain joins TRBV9 to TRBJ2-2, with 12 bases fitting TRBD2. The germline V gene encodes CDR1 SGDLS and CDR2 YYNGEE. The CDR3 is 15 residues long. V lost 3 bases and J lost 7; bases outside the gene matches: 4. CDR3 bases: TGTGCCAGCAGCGCGGGACTAGCGGGCGGCGGGGAGCTGTTTTTT. It is translated as CASSAGLAGGGELFF.

The chain links TRBV7-6 to TRBJ1-5; D might be TRBD1 (6 bases). Trimming cost V 5 bases and J 7 bases, with 18 bases left between them. CDR3 length equals 15 residues. Looked up from germline, CDR1 is SGHVS and CDR2 is FNYEAQ. The CDR3 nucleotides are TGTGCCAGCAGCGCATCGGGACACCCGAGCCAGCCCCAGCATTTT. This encodes CASSASGHPSQPQHF. The full variable domain, in which reference TRBV7-6 and TRBJ1-5 provide the parts outside the CDR3, is GAGVSQSPRYKVTKRGQDVALRCDPISGHVSLYWYRQALGQGPEFLTYFNYEAQQDKSGLPNDRFSAERPEGSISTLTIQRTEQRDSAMYRCASSASGHPSQPQHFGDGTRLSIL.

The V call is TRBV2, the J call TRBJ2-1, with D possibly matching TRBD2 (6 bases). The CDR3 runs 14 residues. V was pared by 2 bases and J by 8 bases, with 13 bases between. Germline V gene lookup returns CDR1 SNHLY and CDR2 FYNNEI. CDR3 sequence reads: CASSESRGNHEQFF. The CDR3 DNA reads as TGTGCCAGCAGTGAATCACGGGGGAATCATGAGCAGTTCTTC.

The chain carries TRBV24-1 and TRBJ1-5; 12 positions agree with TRBD1. The CDR3 sequence is 20 residues long. V lost 0 bases and J lost 0; bases outside the gene matches: 8. Germline V gene lookup returns CDR1 KGHDR and CDR2 SFDVKD. Here the CDR3 DNA reads TGTGCCACCAGTGATTTGGAAGCGGGACAGGGGGCAGCTAGCAATCAGCCCCAGCATTTT. As protein: CATSDLEAGQGAASNQPQHF.